The 15 T cell receptor beta chains below come from one sample, sequenced in a study of technical replicates of blood from a handful of donors. The assay was immunoSEQ multiplex PCR, and TCRdb's table has in-frame clones only and misses some. In the table there are under 75,000 clones, around 96% of which are singletons. Source material: T cells isolated from PBMCs. The receptors were gathered from a human donor in good health.

The chain recombines TRBV19 with TRBJ2-6; D ambiguous. The CDR3 loop spans 15 amino acids. Germline assignment: CDR1 LNHDA and CDR2 SQIVND (reference sequence). V was shortened by 4 bases and J by 1 base, with 8 bases between the two germline ends. The CDR3 here is CASSTQFSGANVLTF. DNA of the CDR3: TGTGCCAGTAGTACCCAGTTTTCTGGGGCCAACGTCCTGACTTTC.

V and J are TRBV7-8 and TRBJ1-5; D not certain. V shed 1 base and J shed 9 bases, with 13 bases lying between them. The CDR3 has 14 amino acids. CDR1 SGHVS and CDR2 FQNEAQ come from the germline V gene. The CDR3 sequence is CASSLGMELGPQHF. The CDR3 DNA follows: TGTGCCAGCAGCTTAGGTATGGAGCTAGGGCCCCAGCATTTT.

The J gene is TRBJ1-1, the V gene TRBV7-2; unclear D gene. The V end was cut by 1 base, the J end by 5 bases, with 5 bases between. This CDR3 is 12 amino acids long. Germline CDR1 is SGHTA and CDR2 is FQGNSA. CDR3 DNA: TGTGCCAGCAGCTTAGGGAGGACTGAAGCTTTCTTT. This codes for CASSLGRTEAFF.

CDR3 amino acids: CASRDRVTDTQYF. CDR3 nucleotides: TGTGCCAGCAGGGACAGAGTCACAGATACGCAGTATTTT. The chain employs TRBV6-4 and TRBJ2-3; the D gene is possibly TRBD1 (6 bases). This CDR3 region has 13 residues. Per the germline V gene, CDR1 is MRHNA and CDR2 is SNTAGT. V lost 6 bases and J 2 bases, leaving 9 bases between the germline ends.

Note on this clone: The identical CDR3 is also encoded by other nucleotide sequences in the sample. The J gene is TRBJ2-2, the V gene TRBV5-1, with 11 bases aligning to TRBD1. This CDR3 comprises 15 residues. Looked up from germline, CDR1 is SGHRS and CDR2 is YFSETQ. V shed 3 bases and J 5 bases; nucleotides not matched to a gene: 3. As DNA, the CDR3 is TGCGCCAGCAGCTCCGGGACAGGGGGGACCGGGGAGCTGTTTTTT. Protein: CASSSGTGGTGELFF.

The chain couples TRBV5-4 to TRBJ1-1; possible D gene TRBD1, 6 bases. Germline loops: CDR1 SGHNT, CDR2 YYREEE (reference sequence). Trimming removed 5 bases at V and 3 bases at J, with 8 bases between. The CDR3 totals 12 residues. The CDR3 DNA reads as TGTGCCAGCAGTGCAGGGGACACTGAAGCTTTCTTT. This translates into CASSAGDTEAFF.

V is TRBV27 and J is TRBJ2-2, with TRBD1 matching 9 bases. Germline loops: CDR1 MNHEY, CDR2 SMNVEV (reference sequence). V shed 2 bases and J 5 bases; nucleotides not matched to a gene: 3. The CDR3 consists of 15 residues. For the CDR3, the DNA is TGTGCCAGCAGTTTACGGGACAGGGAAACCGGGGAGCTGTTTTTT. Protein product: CASSLRDRETGELFF.

The rearrangement joins TRBV2 to TRBJ2-7; D might be TRBD2 (5 bases). The V end was cut by 7 bases, the J end by 0 bases, with 13 bases between. The CDR3 sequence is 14 residues long. Germline CDR1 is SNHLY and CDR2 is FYNNEI. The CDR3 DNA reads TGTGCCAGCACACTAGACTGGCACTCCTACGAGCAGTACTTC. It yields the protein CASTLDWHSYEQYF.

This chain connects TRBV6-1 to TRBJ2-2; 9 positions agree with TRBD1. Germline V lookup: CDR1 MNHNS, CDR2 SASEGT. This CDR3 is 15 amino acids long. V was clipped by 5 bases and J by 4 bases; unmatched bases: 5. CDR3 in amino acids: CASSLQTGGTGELFF. CDR3 in DNA: TGTGCCAGCAGTCTCCAGACAGGGGGCACCGGGGAGCTGTTTTTT.

J is TRBJ2-5 and V is TRBV6-5, with 7 positions matching TRBD2. Germline V lookup: CDR1 MNHEY, CDR2 SVGAGI. CDR3 length: 15 residues. The junction had 8 bases not matched to a gene; V was cut back by 4 bases and J by 3 bases. CDR3 region: CASSSPGLLEETQYF. Here the CDR3 DNA reads TGTGCCAGCAGTTCCCCGGGACTACTAGAAGAGACCCAGTACTTC.

The CDR3 region has the DNA TGTGCCAGCAGCCTACTACTAGCCAAAAACATTCAGTACTTC. Protein product: CASSLLLAKNIQYF. The chain links TRBV5-5 to TRBJ2-4; D is unclear. Germline V gene data show CDR1 as SGHKS and CDR2 as YYEKEE (reference sequence). The CDR3 has 14 residues. V lost 4 bases and J 0 bases, leaving 8 bases between the germline ends.

The rearrangement uses TRBV9 and TRBJ2-1; 11 nucleotides agree with TRBD2. Germline lookup yields CDR1 SGDLS and CDR2 YYNGEE. Unmatched junction bases numbered 9, after V lost 3 bases and J lost 7 bases. CDR3 size: 16 residues. The CDR3 region is CASSARLAGLGNEQFF. CDR3 sequence (DNA): TGTGCCAGCAGCGCACGACTAGCGGGACTTGGTAATGAGCAGTTCTTC.

This clone has just one count. V is TRBV4-2 and J is TRBJ2-7; D is ambiguous. There are 13 residues in the CDR3. Trimming removed 2 bases at V and 6 bases at J, with 11 bases between. Germline V gives CDR1 LGHNA, CDR2 YNFKEQ. The CDR3 sequence: CASSQFSDREQYF. In nucleotides, the CDR3 is TGTGCCAGCAGCCAATTTTCAGATCGCGAGCAGTACTTC.

The chain is built from TRBV10-3 and TRBJ2-7, with 11 bases that match TRBD2. Germline V gene data show CDR1 as ENHRY and CDR2 as SYGVKD. This CDR3 spans 15 amino acids. Unmatched junction bases numbered 0, after V lost 0 bases and J lost 2 bases. Here the CDR3 reads CAISESSGRAYEQYF. The CDR3 DNA is TGTGCCATCAGTGAGTCTAGCGGGAGGGCCTACGAGCAGTACTTC.

The chain recombines TRBV29-1 with TRBJ1-1; D remains ambiguous. V was clipped by 5 bases and J by 4 bases, with 11 bases between them. Germline V gene data show CDR1 as SQVTM and CDR2 as ANQGSEA. The length of the CDR3 is 12 residues. The CDR3 reads CSVLGLSTEAFF. The DNA for the CDR3 is TGCAGCGTTCTGGGCTTGAGCACTGAAGCTTTCTTT.